The T cell receptor (beta chain) described here comes from a study of vaccination and CD4 T cells after COVID-19. Overall study: It was a median 101 days after diagnosis, with a range of 35 to 161, that post-COVID samples were drawn. The interval from dose two to post-vaccine sampling had a median of approximately 70 days, and it ranged from 14 to 241. Overlapping spike peptides of SARS-CoV-2, HCoV-NL63, HCoV-OC43 and HCoV-229E were used, and cells were stimulated with them.

The Oncomine TCR Beta short-read assay sequenced DNA from cultured CD4+ T cells. TCRdb recomputed calls from the PCR reads with MiXCR, one row per CDR3 protein. The sample lists some 25,000 distinct CDR3 sequences; about 60% were seen once. For this clonotype: Antigen: not known.

The treatment here: approximately 9-day PBMC culture with coronavirus spike peptide pools or control peptides (ViraFEST assay). Before TCRs were sequenced, ViraFEST expanded antigen-specific T cells with peptide pools. The origin of this receptor is a human donor who had recovered from COVID-19. Sequencing input: CD4+ T cells from blood, cultured in vitro.

CDR3 loop: CSAPKPGQGAFGNQPQHF. In DNA form, the CDR3 reads TGCAGTGCTCCGAAACCGGGACAGGGGGCTTTCGGCAATCAGCCCCAGCATTTT. The rearrangement joins TRBV20-1 to TRBJ1-5; TRBD1 agrees at 12 bases. The V gene end was trimmed by 5 bases and the J gene end by 2 bases; junction bases not matched to a gene: 13. The CDR3 runs to 18 residues. Germline CDR1 DFQATT, CDR2 SNEGSKA (reference sequence).